This T cell receptor beta chain came from a study of molecular identifiers for immune sequencing clone quantification. Study information: Four portions were sequenced after RNA from approximately 22,000 or 94,000 naive CD8 cells was split five ways in replicates.

TCRdb reprocessed the PCR reads via MiXCR and lists one record per CDR3 protein. The data contain about 60,000 distinct CDR3 sequences, around 19% of them seen just once; the ten biggest clones take up about 1.3%. The CDR3 extends over 15 amino acids. V was shortened by 6 bases and J by 4 bases, with 16 bases between the two germline ends. Germline CDR1 reads MNHEY; CDR2 reads SMNVEV (reference sequence). The clonotype comes from a human donor in good health. Some libraries in this study had Jurkat cell RNA spiked in. The chain recombines TRBV27 with TRBJ2-1, with TRBD1 as a possible D gene (5 bases). The sequenced sample consisted of naive CD8+ T cells from blood, with Jurkat cell RNA spiked in. Noted subset: FACS-sorted CD8+CD4-CCR7+CD45RA+ naive T cells. CDR3 nucleotides: TGTGCCAGCAGGCCTCCGGGCCACAGGTACAATGAGCAGTTCTTC. Protein: CASRPPGHRYNEQFF.